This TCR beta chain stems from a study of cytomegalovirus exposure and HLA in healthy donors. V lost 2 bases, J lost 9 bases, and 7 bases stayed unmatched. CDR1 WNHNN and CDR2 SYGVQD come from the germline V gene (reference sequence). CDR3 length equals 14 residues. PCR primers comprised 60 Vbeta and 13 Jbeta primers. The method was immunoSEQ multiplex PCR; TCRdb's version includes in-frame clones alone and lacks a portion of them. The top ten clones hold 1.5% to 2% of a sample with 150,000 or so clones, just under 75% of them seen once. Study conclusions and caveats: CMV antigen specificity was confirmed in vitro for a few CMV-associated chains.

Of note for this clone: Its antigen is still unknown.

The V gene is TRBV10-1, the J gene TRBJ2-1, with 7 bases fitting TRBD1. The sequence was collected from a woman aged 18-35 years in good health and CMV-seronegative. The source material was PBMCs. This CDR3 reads CASSEPEGAGEQFF. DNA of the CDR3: TGCGCCAGCAGTGAGCCAGAGGGGGCGGGTGAGCAGTTCTTC.